Shown below are 14 T cell receptor beta chains from a single sample sequenced in a study of cytomegalovirus exposure and HLA in healthy donors. 13 Jbeta primers and 60 Vbeta primers were used for the PCR. The protocol was immunoSEQ multiplex PCR, while the TCRdb copy is restricted to in-frame clones and leaves out a portion. The repertoire holds around 150,000 clones, nearly 70% seen once, with more than 9% in the top ten. What was sequenced was PBMCs. The receptors originated from a man in his thirties or forties in good health and CMV-seropositive.

This chain joins TRBV6-5 and TRBJ2-1; 7 positions agree with TRBD2. There are 14 residues in the CDR3. Germline-derived CDR1 and CDR2 are MNHEY and SVGAGI. V gave up 2 bases and J gave up 9 bases; unmatched junction bases: 7. This CDR3 reads CASSYLGLDGEQFF. The CDR3 DNA reads as TGTGCCAGCAGTTACCTTGGACTAGATGGTGAGCAGTTCTTC.

V and J are TRBV6-5 and TRBJ2-1; 7 bases are a match to TRBD1. V shed 9 bases, J shed 15 bases, and the junction held 11 bases outside the gene matches. The CDR3 loop spans 11 amino acids. CDR1 is MNHEY, CDR2 SVGAGI, per germline. CDR3 sequence: CASTLGGILFF. The CDR3 bases are TGTGCCAGTACATTAGGGGGCATTCTGTTCTTC.

The V gene is TRBV2, the J gene TRBJ2-1, with 7 bases identical to TRBD2. The CDR3 totals 17 residues. Losses at the gene ends were 3 bases for V and 8 bases for J; bases not matched to a gene: 16. Germline loops: CDR1 SNHLY, CDR2 FYNNEI. The chain's CDR3 is CASSDKVGSGNWYEQFF. For the CDR3, the DNA is TGTGCCAGCAGTGATAAGGTGGGCAGCGGGAACTGGTATGAGCAGTTCTTC. The variable domain in full, with the rest retrieved from reference TRBV2 and TRBJ2-1, is EPEVTQTPSHQVTQMGQEVILRCVPISNHLYFYWYRQILGQKVEFLVSFYNNEISEKSEIFDDQFSVERPDGSNFTLKIRSTKLEDSAMYFCASSDKVGSGNWYEQFFGPGTRLTVL.

The CDR3 DNA is TGCGCCAGCAGCTCCGGGACAGGGGTCTACGAGCAGTACTTC. Encoded protein: CASSSGTGVYEQYF. The chain recombines TRBV4-1 with TRBJ2-7; 10 bases fit TRBD1. Germline V gene data show CDR1 as MGHRA and CDR2 as YSYEKL. This CDR3 comprises 14 residues. Losses at the gene ends were 5 bases for V and 3 bases for J; bases not matched to a gene: 4.

This clone was counted between two and nine times. V and J are TRBV18 and TRBJ1-1, with 8 bases aligning to TRBD1. Per the germline V gene, CDR1 is KGHSH and CDR2 is LQKENI. The ends lost 4 bases at V and 3 bases at J; junction bases unmatched: 10. The CDR3 is 16 residues long. The CDR3 DNA reads as TGTGCCAGCTCACTTGGGACAGGCGTTAGGGACACTGAAGCTTTCTTT. Encoded protein: CASSLGTGVRDTEAFF.

This chain joins TRBV2 and TRBJ2-2; D is perhaps TRBD2 (6 bases). Between the trimmed V and J ends, which lost 7 bases and 3 bases, there was a span of 12 bases. CDR1 and CDR2 from the germline V gene are SNHLY and FYNNEI. This CDR3 comprises 14 residues. CDR3 in DNA: TGTGCCAGCACTGGGGGGACCGACACCGGGGAGCTGTTTTTT. This encodes CASTGGTDTGELFF.

The chain links TRBV29-1 to TRBJ2-7, with a tentative D call TRBD1 (6 bases). Germline values: CDR1 SQVTM, CDR2 ANQGSEA. The CDR3 has 13 amino acids. With 5 bases removed from V and 5 bases from J, the gap between germline ends came to 16 bases. Here the CDR3 reads CSVRSRDKDEQYF. The CDR3 DNA sequence: TGCAGCGTTCGATCCCGGGACAAGGACGAGCAGTACTTC.

The V and J genes are TRBV2 and TRBJ2-5; weak D call: TRBD2 (7 bases). Germline assignment: CDR1 SNHLY and CDR2 FYNNEI. V shed 6 bases and J shed 5 bases, with 19 bases lying between them. The CDR3 runs 15 residues. The CDR3 coding sequence is TGTGCCAGCAGGGGCCGTGGGGGGGCGCTTGAGACCCAGTACTTC. Residues: CASRGRGGALETQYF.

This clone was detected only a few times. J is TRBJ1-1 and V is TRBV18; D might be TRBD1 (6 bases). The CDR3 loop spans 15 amino acids. The V gene lost 0 bases and the J gene lost 1 base, with 9 bases spanning the gap. CDR1 is KGHSH, CDR2 LQKENI, per germline. CDR3 nucleotides: TGTGCCAGCTCACCACCCGGGACAAAGAACACTGAAGCTTTCTTT. This encodes CASSPPGTKNTEAFF. The whole variable domain, filled in from reference TRBV18 and TRBJ1-1, reads NAGVMQNPRHLVRRRGQEARLRCSPMKGHSHVYWYRQLPEEGLKFMVYLQKENIIDESGMPKERFSAEFPKEGPSILRIQQVVRGDSAAYFCASSPPGTKNTEAFFGQGTRLTVV.

This clone has just a few counts. The CDR3 DNA reads TGTGCCAGCAGCCAAGTTCTAGCGGGAGGTCGCTACAATGAGCAGTTCTTC. Its protein product is CASSQVLAGGRYNEQFF. The V call is TRBV14, the J call TRBJ2-1; 11 nucleotides match TRBD2. The V gene's germline CDR1 is SGHDN and CDR2 FVKESK. This CDR3 has 17 amino acids. The V gene end was trimmed by 1 base and the J gene end by 3 bases; junction bases not matched to a gene: 5.

This chain links TRBV10-3 with TRBJ2-1, with 12 positions matching TRBD2. The length of the CDR3 is 19 residues. CDR1 and CDR2 from the germline V gene are ENHRY and SYGVKD. Trimming took 0 bases from V and 6 from J; bases not matched to a gene: 12. CDR3 bases: TGTGCCATCAGTGAGTCGCGACTAGCGGGAGAGAAAAGACCCAATGAGCAGTTCTTC. Its protein is CAISESRLAGEKRPNEQFF.

J is TRBJ2-7 and V is TRBV7-3, with 7 bases lining up with TRBD2. Unmatched junction bases numbered 11, after V lost 1 base and J lost 2 bases. CDR3 length: 17 residues. Looked up from germline, CDR1 is SGHTA and CDR2 is FQGTGA. CDR3 residues: CASSLRGEGRPPYEQYF. CDR3 bases: TGTGCCAGCAGCTTAAGGGGGGAGGGCCGACCTCCCTACGAGCAGTACTTC.

This clone was found a few times. This chain's CDR3 is CASSLQGRVTEAFF. In DNA form, the CDR3 reads TGTGCCAGCAGTCTGCAGGGTAGGGTCACTGAAGCTTTCTTT. The V call is TRBV27, the J call TRBJ1-1; a weak D match, TRBD1 (5 bases). Trimming stripped 5 bases from V and 4 bases from J, with 14 bases between. CDR1 and CDR2 (germline): MNHEY, SMNVEV (reference sequence). The CDR3 contains 14 residues.

The rearrangement links TRBV27 to TRBJ2-1, with 12 bases matching TRBD2. Germline assignment: CDR1 MNHEY and CDR2 SMNVEV (reference sequence). The CDR3 is 15 amino acids. V lost 6 bases to trimming and J lost 15 bases; unmatched junction nucleotides: 15. CDR3 residues: CASRSPGTSGSGGFF. CDR3 DNA sequence: TGTGCCAGCAGGTCTCCCGGGACTAGCGGGTCCGGGGGGTTCTTC.